This TCR beta chain is from a study of OX40 agonist ivuxolimab in advanced cancers. Generated by immunoSEQ multiplex PCR, the TCRdb table keeps only in-frame clones and is missing some. The table lists more than 50,000 clones, around 84% of them singletons. The CDR3 has 15 residues. Per the germline V gene, CDR1 is MDHEN and CDR2 is SYDVKM. The V end lost 6 bases, the J end lost 1 base, and 16 bases lay between the germline ends. V usage is TRBV28 and J usage is TRBJ2-7; maybe TRBD2 (6 bases). The source is an adult with an advanced solid tumor such as melanoma, head and neck, liver or kidney cancer. The input for sequencing was CD4+ or CD8+ T cells sorted from blood, taken in a trial of the OX40 agonist ivuxolimab. CDR3 protein: CASSSPPSASYEQYF. CDR3 in DNA: TGTGCCAGCAGCTCACCCCCTAGCGCGTCCTACGAGCAGTACTTC.